Listed below are T cell receptor beta chains from one sample, sequenced in a study of T cell responses to AZD1222 COVID-19 vaccine. Profiled with immunoSEQ multiplex PCR; TCRdb holds only in-frame clones, not every one. The sample lists approximately 100,000 clones, 90% to 95% occurring once. The material was peripheral blood, obtained on day 0 of AZD1222 vaccination. The receptors come from an adult in good health. Both conserved end residues are part of each CDR3. A D gene is named only where the DNA matches it firmly. Size values are once, few and many counts, or a class for expanded clones, and some rows have none.

CDR3 | DNA | length | J | D | size | V
CAILGEGGTDTQYF | TGTGCCATCCTTGGGGAAGGGGGCACAGATACGCAGTATTTT | 14 | TRBJ2-3 | - | - | TRBV10-3
CASSRGRAGELFF | TGTGCCAGCAGCCGAGGACGTGCCGGGGAGCTGTTTTTT | 13 | TRBJ2-2 | - | - | TRBV6-5
CATGGSGNTIYF | TGTGCTACAGGGGGCTCTGGAAACACCATATATTTT | 12 | TRBJ1-3 | TRBD1 | - | TRBV30
CASSRVEGSYNEQFF | TGTGCCAGCAGTCGAGTAGAGGGTTCCTACAATGAGCAGTTCTTC | 15 | TRBJ2-1 | - | - | TRBV6-5
CASHNRRGSTEAFF | TGTGCCAGTCACAATCGACGGGGGAGCACTGAAGCTTTCTTT | 14 | TRBJ1-1 | - | - | TRBV19
CASSPPGELFF | TGTGCCAGCTCACCACCCGGGGAGCTGTTTTTT | 11 | TRBJ2-2 | - | - | TRBV18
CSVARDRDGYTF | TGCAGCGTTGCACGGGACAGGGATGGCTACACCTTC | 12 | TRBJ1-2 | TRBD1 | - | TRBV29-1
CASSQVWRSSYNEQFF | TGCGCCAGCAGCCAAGTATGGAGGAGCTCCTACAATGAGCAGTTCTTC | 16 | TRBJ2-1 | - | - | TRBV4-1
CASRRLATSSYEQYF | TGTGCCAGTCGCCGGTTGGCCACGAGCTCCTACGAGCAGTACTTC | 15 | TRBJ2-7 | - | - | TRBV2
CASALSLETEAFF | TGTGCCAGCGCCCTTTCTCTGGAAACTGAAGCTTTCTTT | 13 | TRBJ1-1 | - | - | TRBV28
CATSRESDRWDEKLFF | TGTGCCACCAGCAGAGAATCCGACAGGTGGGACGAAAAACTGTTTTTT | 16 | TRBJ1-4 | - | - | TRBV15
CASSDMQGATEQFF | TGTGCCAGCAGTGATATGCAGGGGGCTACTGAGCAGTTCTTC | 14 | TRBJ2-1 | TRBD1 | - | TRBV6-1
CASSSPGLAYEQYF | TGTGCCAGCAGTTCGCCCGGACTAGCCTACGAGCAGTACTTC | 14 | TRBJ2-7 | TRBD2 | - | TRBV28
CASSRHRDPAETQYF | TGCGCCAGCAGCCGACACCGGGACCCCGCAGAGACCCAGTACTTC | 15 | TRBJ2-5 | - | once | TRBV5-1
CASSYSIAQGRQETQYF | TGTGCCAGCAGTTACTCGATAGCGCAGGGACGGCAAGAGACCCAGTACTTC | 17 | TRBJ2-5 | - | few | TRBV6-2/TRBV6-3
CASSDSRRTEAFF | TGTGCCAGCAGTGACTCGAGAAGAACTGAAGCTTTCTTT | 13 | TRBJ1-1 | - | - | TRBV6-4
CASHSGRNEQFF | TGTGCCAGTCACAGCGGGAGAAATGAGCAGTTCTTC | 12 | TRBJ2-1 | TRBD2 | - | TRBV19
CASSKNRGGGNTIYF | TGTGCCAGCAGCAAGAACAGGGGAGGTGGAAACACCATATATTTT | 15 | TRBJ1-3 | TRBD1 | - | TRBV7-2
CASSPGGQPQHF | TGTGCCAGCAGTCCCGGGGGCCAGCCCCAGCATTTT | 12 | TRBJ1-5 | - | - | TRBV27
CASSQVGEMNTEAFF | TGCGCCAGCAGCCAAGTTGGAGAAATGAACACTGAAGCTTTCTTT | 15 | TRBJ1-1 | - | once | TRBV4-1
CASAGGTEAFF | TGTGCCAGTGCAGGGGGCACTGAAGCTTTCTTT | 11 | TRBJ1-1 | TRBD1 | - | TRBV19
CASSFEMNTEAFF | TGTGCCAGCAGCTTTGAGATGAACACTGAAGCTTTCTTT | 13 | TRBJ1-1 | - | - | TRBV7-9
CASSLGANSPLHF | TGTGCCAGCAGCTTAGGGGCAAATTCACCCCTCCACTTT | 13 | TRBJ1-6 | - | - | TRBV7-3
CASSLHRTSNYGYTF | TGCGCCAGCAGCTTGCATAGAACGAGTAACTATGGCTACACCTTC | 15 | TRBJ1-2 | - | - | TRBV5-1
CASSLGGVGTEHTIYF | TGCGCCAGCAGCTTAGGAGGGGTTGGAACTGAACACACCATATATTTT | 16 | TRBJ1-3 | - | once | TRBV5-1
CASREVGQGSYEQYF | TGTGCCAGTAGGGAAGTGGGACAGGGCTCCTACGAGCAGTACTTC | 15 | TRBJ2-7 | TRBD1 | - | TRBV19
CASSLTAISGNTLYF | TGTGCCAGCAGCTTAACAGCCATTTCTGGAAACACCTTATATTTT | 15 | TRBJ1-3 | - | once | TRBV11-2
CASSLVPGLNTEAFF | TGTGCCAGCAGCTTAGTACCGGGTTTGAACACTGAAGCTTTCTTT | 15 | TRBJ1-1 | - | - | TRBV7-6
CASSIRFPYEQYF | TGTGCCAGTAGTATCCGTTTCCCCTACGAGCAGTACTTC | 13 | TRBJ2-7 | - | - | TRBV19
CASSKDLYNEQFF | TGTGCCAGCTCAAAGGACCTCTACAATGAGCAGTTCTTC | 13 | TRBJ2-1 | - | - | TRBV18
CASSARPTGPNTEAFF | TGTGCCAGCAGTGCCCGACCGACAGGGCCGAACACTGAAGCTTTCTTT | 16 | TRBJ1-1 | TRBD1 | - | TRBV6-1
CASSGRLASSTDTQYF | TGCGCCAGCAGCGGACGACTAGCGTCTAGCACAGATACGCAGTATTTT | 16 | TRBJ2-3 | TRBD2 | - | TRBV5-1
CASSLFISFTGELFF | TGTGCCAGCAGCTTATTCATTTCTTTCACCGGGGAGCTGTTTTTT | 15 | TRBJ2-2 | - | - | TRBV7-9
CASSFPGGQGVGGLGEAFF | TGTGCCAGCAGCTTCCCCGGGGGACAGGGAGTTGGCGGCCTTGGAGAAGCTTTCTTT | 19 | TRBJ1-1 | TRBD1 | - | TRBV5-4
CASSLAFQDTQYF | TGTGCCAGCAGTTTAGCATTTCAAGATACGCAGTATTTT | 13 | TRBJ2-3 | - | - | TRBV12-3/TRBV12-4
CSVRKGDGETQYF | TGCAGCGTTCGTAAGGGGGATGGGGAGACCCAGTACTTC | 13 | TRBJ2-5 | - | - | TRBV29-1
CASSMYHSSGNQPQHF | TGTGCCAGTAGTATGTATCATAGTTCCGGCAATCAGCCCCAGCATTTT | 16 | TRBJ1-5 | - | - | TRBV19
CASSQGGSGGRHTEAFF | TGCGCCAGCAGCCAAGGGGGGAGTGGGGGGCGGCATACTGAAGCTTTCTTT | 17 | TRBJ1-1 | - | - | TRBV4-3
CASSLPPVGEQYF | TGTGCCAGCAGCCTACCCCCGGTTGGCGAGCAGTACTTC | 13 | TRBJ2-7 | - | - | TRBV12-3/TRBV12-4
CSASSQGYGYTF | TGCAGTGCTAGTAGCCAGGGCTATGGCTACACCTTC | 12 | TRBJ1-2 | - | - | TRBV20-1
CASSLSTGGALSGELFF | TGTGCCAGCAGCTTATCGACAGGGGGCGCATTAAGTGGGGAGCTGTTTTTT | 17 | TRBJ2-2 | TRBD1 | - | TRBV7-2
CASSLDRVNTEAFF | TGTGCCAGCAGTTTAGACAGAGTGAACACTGAAGCTTTCTTT | 14 | TRBJ1-1 | - | once | TRBV27
CASSRTVTYEQYF | TGTGCCAGCAGCCGTACAGTCACCTACGAGCAGTACTTC | 13 | TRBJ2-7 | - | - | TRBV28
CASSIRTSLWGKLFF | TGTGCCAGTAGTATCCGGACCAGCCTGTGGGGAAAACTGTTTTTT | 15 | TRBJ1-4 | - | - | TRBV19
CSVTDRVDYGYTF | TGCAGCGTCACCGACAGGGTAGACTATGGCTACACCTTC | 13 | TRBJ1-2 | TRBD1 | - | TRBV29-1
CASSPRERENYEQFF | TGTGCCAGCAGCCCCCGTGAGCGGGAGAACTATGAGCAGTTCTTC | 15 | TRBJ2-1 | TRBD2 | - | TRBV7-9
CASSLVVTRNEKLFF | TGTGCCAGCAGCTTGGTGGTCACCCGTAATGAAAAACTGTTTTTT | 15 | TRBJ1-4 | - | - | TRBV5-6